The rows below give T cell receptor beta chains drawn from one sample of a study of a mutant IDH1 vaccine in newly diagnosed glioma. The protocol was immunoSEQ multiplex PCR, while the TCRdb copy is restricted to in-frame clones and leaves out a portion. The data show some 60,000 clones, approximately 80% seen once. For these TCRs, the target antigens are not known. Here the sequenced sample was PBMCs, taken from a glioma patient whose treatment included an IDH1 peptide vaccine. The receptors were sampled from a man aged 50 or older with glioma. Both conserved end residues are part of each CDR3. The D gene is left open where the match is weak. Expanded clones get a size class; other rows say once, few or many, or leave the size out.

TRBJ2-7	NA	TRBV5-1	TRBD1	TGCGCCAGCAGCCGAACGTCTGGGACAGGTGGCTACGAGCAGTACTTC	CASSRTSGTGGYEQYF
TRBJ1-5	NA	TRBV19	NA	TGTGCCAGTAACTCAAAACAGGGATATAGCAATCAGCCCCAGCATTTT	CASNSKQGYSNQPQHF
TRBJ1-3	once	TRBV7-9	NA	TGTGCCAGCAGCTTATCTCCCTCAATAGGAAACACCATATATTTT	CASSLSPSIGNTIYF
TRBJ2-1	NA	TRBV9	NA	TGTGCCAGCACTTCGGGCCCGGGAGATTACAATGAGCAGTTCTTC	CASTSGPGDYNEQFF
TRBJ2-3	NA	TRBV7-2	NA	TGTGCCAGCAGCCCTGGAACATGGGGGGTCACAGATACGCAGTATTTT	CASSPGTWGVTDTQYF
TRBJ1-2	NA	TRBV6-6	NA	TGTGCCAGCAGTTATGGAGTGTCCTATGGCTACACCTTC	CASSYGVSYGYTF
TRBJ1-6	NA	TRBV10-3	NA	TGTGCCATCAGTGAGGGCCTGGGGGATTCACCCCTCCACTTT	CAISEGLGDSPLHF
TRBJ1-1	few	TRBV4-1	NA	TGCGCCAGCAGATCCCCGGGACGGGGGCAACCTGAAGCTTTCTTT	CASRSPGRGQPEAFF
TRBJ1-3	NA	TRBV18	NA	TGTGCCAGCTCACCCGATTCCCCTGGAAACACCATATATTTT	CASSPDSPGNTIYF
TRBJ2-1	NA	TRBV20-1	NA	TGCAGTTCCCCCCAGGGGAACGAGCAGTTCTTC	CSSPQGNEQFF
TRBJ2-1	few	TRBV5-4	NA	TGTGCCAGCAGCTTTCGGACTTCCAATGAGCAGTTCTTC	CASSFRTSNEQFF
TRBJ1-2	NA	TRBV29-1	NA	TGCAGCGTTGACCGGGGCGGTGACTACACCTTC	CSVDRGGDYTF
TRBJ1-1	NA	TRBV14	NA	TGTGCCAGCAGCCAAGATGAAACTGAAGCTTTCTTT	CASSQDETEAFF
TRBJ2-5	NA	TRBV7-9	NA	TGTGCCAGCAGCTTCATCCGGGACCAAGAGACCCAGTACTTC	CASSFIRDQETQYF
TRBJ1-5	NA	TRBV28	NA	TGTGCCGGCAGCCCCCCTCTTGCCAAGAATCAGCCCCAGCATTTT	CAGSPPLAKNQPQHF
TRBJ1-2	NA	TRBV6-5	TRBD1	TGTGCCAGCAGTCCGGACAGGTTTCACTATGGCTACACCTTC	CASSPDRFHYGYTF
TRBJ1-1	NA	TRBV6-5	NA	TGTGCCAGCAGTTACTTCCAGAGAGGGTCCACTGAAGCTTTCTTT	CASSYFQRGSTEAFF
TRBJ1-1	NA	TRBV11-2	TRBD1	TGTGCCAGCAGCTCCCGGACAGGGGGCAGGTCTGAAGCTTTCTTT	CASSSRTGGRSEAFF
TRBJ2-2	few	TRBV7-9	NA	TGTGCCAGCAGCTATTTGGTCGGGGAGCTGTTTTTT	CASSYLVGELFF
TRBJ1-1	few	TRBV18	NA	TGTGCCAGCTCACCGGCTCGAGAGTCTGAAGCTTTCTTT	CASSPARESEAFF
TRBJ2-5	NA	TRBV5-1	NA	TGCGCCAGCAGCCCGGAGGGGATAGAGACCCAGTACTTC	CASSPEGIETQYF
TRBJ1-1	few	TRBV29-1	NA	TGCAGTGGCAGGGACACTGAAGCTTTCTTT	CSGRDTEAFF
TRBJ2-1	NA	TRBV5-6	TRBD2	TGTGCCAGCAGCCAAGGGACTAGCGGGAGGGCAGGTGAGCAGTTCTTC	CASSQGTSGRAGEQFF
TRBJ2-2	once	TRBV2	NA	TGTGCCAGCAGTCTACTTTTCGGGGAGCTGTTTTTT	CASSLLFGELFF
TRBJ2-7	NA	TRBV7-9	NA	TGTGCCAGCAGCCTCACTGGAGGATCCTACGAGCAGTACTTC	CASSLTGGSYEQYF
TRBJ1-2	NA	TRBV7-2	NA	TGTGCCAGCAGCTTTGAAGTCCCAGCTTCCGGCGGGACCTTC	CASSFEVPASGGTF
TRBJ2-7	NA	TRBV6-1	NA	TGTGCCAGCAGCGAGGGGCTCCCTCCGAGATGGTACTTC	CASSEGLPPRWYF
TRBJ1-5	NA	TRBV5-5	NA	TGTGCCAGCAGCTTGGGTGCGAGAGTGAATCAGCCCCAGCATTTT	CASSLGARVNQPQHF
TRBJ1-5	few	TRBV4-1	NA	TGCGCCAGCAGCCAAGAAAGGTCCGACAGTCCTCGGCATTTT	CASSQERSDSPRHF
TRBJ2-7	few	TRBV19	NA	TGTGCCAGTAAACGCAGTCCCAGCTCCTACGAGCAGTACTTC	CASKRSPSSYEQYF
TRBJ2-2	NA	TRBV6-1	NA	TGTGCCAGCAGTAAAATGGACAGCACCGGGGAGCTGTTTTTT	CASSKMDSTGELFF
TRBJ2-7	NA	TRBV4-1	NA	TGCGCCAGCAGCCAACAGGACTACGAGCAGTACTTC	CASSQQDYEQYF
TRBJ1-2	NA	TRBV28	NA	TGTGCCAGCAGTCCCGATGCGGCCGGATACTATGGCTACACCTTC	CASSPDAAGYYGYTF
TRBJ2-1	NA	TRBV6-1	NA	TGTGCCAGCAGTGAACGACTAGGACTCAATGAGCAGTTCTTC	CASSERLGLNEQFF
TRBJ2-5	NA	TRBV5-1	TRBD2	TGCGCCAGCAGCGGATTAGCGGGAGGGATCCAAGAGACCCAGTACTTC	CASSGLAGGIQETQYF
TRBJ2-1	once	TRBV28	NA	TGTGCCACCGATGCCCCCCCGAGGGGAGAGCAGTTCTTC	CATDAPPRGEQFF
TRBJ1-5	NA	TRBV2	NA	TGTGCCAGCTTGGGGGTGCGGGCCTCCTCCTCGAATCAGCCCCAGCATTTT	CASLGVRASSSNQPQHF
TRBJ1-6	NA	TRBV4-3	NA	TGCGCCAGCACCCTCTCCGCGGGTGATTCACCCCTCCACTTT	CASTLSAGDSPLHF
TRBJ2-3	NA	TRBV5-1	TRBD2	TGCGCCAGCAGCTATACTAGCGGGGCCACAGATACGCAGTATTTT	CASSYTSGATDTQYF
TRBJ2-7	NA	TRBV6-1	TRBD1	TGTGCCAGCAGGGAAACAGGGGGCAAATCCTACGAGCAGTACTTC	CASRETGGKSYEQYF
TRBJ1-2	NA	TRBV2	NA	TGTGCCAGCAACGTCCGTGGCGGAGGCTACGGCTACACCTTC	CASNVRGGGYGYTF
TRBJ1-2	NA	TRBV2	NA	TGTGCCAGCAGTGTGTCAGGGGATGGCTACACCTTC	CASSVSGDGYTF
TRBJ2-3	NA	TRBV7-6	TRBD1	TGTGCCAGCAGCGCGACAGGGGGCAGCACAGATACGCAGTATTTT	CASSATGGSTDTQYF
TRBJ1-5	NA	TRBV5-6	NA	TGTGCCAGCAGCTTGGAGGGAGGTCAGCCCCAGCATTTT	CASSLEGGQPQHF
TRBJ2-5	NA	TRBV7-2	TRBD2	TGTGCCAGCAGCCTTCCCGGACTAGCGGGAGTAGGGCGGGAGACCCAGTACTTC	CASSLPGLAGVGRETQYF
TRBJ1-2	NA	TRBV11-3	TRBD1	TGTGCCAGCAGCTCTTCCGGGACAGTTTATGGCTACACCTTC	CASSSSGTVYGYTF
TRBJ1-6	NA	TRBV4-3	NA	TGCGCCAGCAGCCAAGACCGATCTTATTCACCCCTCCACTTT	CASSQDRSYSPLHF
TRBJ1-1	many	TRBV9	NA	TGTGCCAGCAGCCCCTCTGTGAACACTGAAGCTTTCTTT	CASSPSVNTEAFF
TRBJ2-1	NA	TRBV18	TRBD2	TGTGCCAGCTCACCGGGTCTAGCGGGAAGGGATGAGCAGTTCTTC	CASSPGLAGRDEQFF
TRBJ2-7	NA	TRBV5-1	NA	TGCGCCAGCGACAGCCCCCAGGGCGAGCAGTACTTC	CASDSPQGEQYF
TRBJ2-3	NA	TRBV7-9	TRBD1	TGTGCCAGCAGCTTAGGGTGGGACAGGGGGGCAGATACGCAGTATTTT	CASSLGWDRGADTQYF
TRBJ1-3	few	TRBV12-5	NA	TGTGCTAGTCGGGCCCTATATTTT	CASRALYF
TRBJ1-1	NA	TRBV6-1	NA	TGTGCCAGCACCACGGCCACTGAAGCTTTCTTT	CASTTATEAFF
TRBJ2-1	NA	TRBV5-1	NA	TGCGCCAGCAGCTTGGCGGGACACAAGGGGAATGAGCAGTTCTTC	CASSLAGHKGNEQFF
TRBJ1-3	NA	TRBV7-2	NA	TGTGCCAGCAGCTTGAGCCACTACTCTGGAAACACCATATATTTT	CASSLSHYSGNTIYF
TRBJ2-2	NA	TRBV2	NA	TGTGCCAGCAGTGAGGTGGATAGGGCCCCGTTGAACACCGGGGAGCTGTTTTTT	CASSEVDRAPLNTGELFF
TRBJ2-2	NA	TRBV11-3	NA	TGTGCCAGCAGCCTAGAGAGTGGGGAGCTGTTTTTT	CASSLESGELFF